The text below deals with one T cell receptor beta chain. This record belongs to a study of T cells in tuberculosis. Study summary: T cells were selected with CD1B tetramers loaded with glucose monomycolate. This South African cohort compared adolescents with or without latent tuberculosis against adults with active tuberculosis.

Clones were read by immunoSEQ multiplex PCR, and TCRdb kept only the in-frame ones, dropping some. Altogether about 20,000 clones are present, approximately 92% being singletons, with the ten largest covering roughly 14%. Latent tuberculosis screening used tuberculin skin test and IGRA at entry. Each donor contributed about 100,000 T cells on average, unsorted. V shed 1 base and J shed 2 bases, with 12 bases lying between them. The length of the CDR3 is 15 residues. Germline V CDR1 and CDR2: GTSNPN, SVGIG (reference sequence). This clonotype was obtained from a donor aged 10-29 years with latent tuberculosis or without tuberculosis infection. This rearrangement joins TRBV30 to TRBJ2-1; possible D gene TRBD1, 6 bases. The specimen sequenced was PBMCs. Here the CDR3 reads CAWSAPGTTYNEQFF. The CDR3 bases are TGTGCCTGGAGTGCCCCCGGGACAACCTACAATGAGCAGTTCTTC.